This T cell receptor (beta chain) was captured by sequencing in a study of shared clonotypes between healthy human individuals. Germline V gives CDR1 SNHLY, CDR2 FYNNEI. CDR3 size: 13 residues. V lost 11 bases and J lost 9, with 20 bases in between. Generated by immunoSEQ multiplex PCR, the TCRdb table keeps only in-frame clones and is missing some. The sample comprises roughly 2,300,000 clones, approximately 90% of which are singletons, and around 0.38% rests with the top ten. This clonotype was sampled from a man younger than 35 in good health. Some clones in this sample may be carry-over from other donors' samples. This chain connects TRBV2 to TRBJ1-5, with a weak D call TRBD1 (6 bases). The sequencing input was naive CD4+ T cells from PBMCs. Subset of the sample: CD45RA+ positively selected. CDR3 sequence reads: CAQARGYGRPQHF. The CDR3 DNA follows: TGTGCCCAAGCGAGGGGGTACGGTAGGCCCCAGCATTTT.